Listed below are T cell receptor beta chains from one sample, sequenced in a study of shared clonotypes between healthy human individuals. Method: immunoSEQ multiplex PCR; TCRdb's copy keeps in-frame clones and lacks some. This sample has over 1.4 million clones; over 95% occur once, and the top ten carry roughly 1.2%. Sequencing was performed on naive CD4+ T cells sorted from blood. The receptors shown here come from a young man in good health. The CDR3 runs from the conserved cysteine through the conserved F or W.

j_call cdr3_length v_call cdr3_aa
TRBJ2-2 17 TRBV7-7 CASSLRVGRENTGELFF
TRBJ1-2 13 TRBV7-2 CASSPQENYGYTF
TRBJ1-5 14 TRBV28 CASSYSGGSQPQHF
TRBJ1-3 19 TRBV19 CASSIDPTPYLTKGNTIYF
TRBJ2-5 18 TRBV6-1 CASSARVTGGPPQETQYF
TRBJ2-7 15 TRBV9 CASSEGQGAFYEQYF
TRBJ2-1 12 TRBV28 CASSPGVGVKFF
TRBJ2-1 19 TRBV7-8 CASSSTKASGTSGSNEQFF
TRBJ2-7 14 TRBV11-2 CASSLTQPAYEQYF
TRBJ2-5 15 TRBV5-1 CASSPGGNIQETQYF
TRBJ2-7 13 TRBV2 CASRSPGGGEQYF
TRBJ2-7 16 TRBV7-9 CASSRGPGGDSYEQYF
TRBJ2-3 13 TRBV7-2 CASRRITTDTQYF
TRBJ2-7 13 TRBV27 CASSFLLSYEQYF
TRBJ2-1 14 TRBV7-2 CASSLRREGNEQFF
TRBJ2-1 12 TRBV7-9 CASSSGAGEQFF
TRBJ2-1 15 TRBV18 CASSRLAGVQNEQFF
TRBJ1-4 16 TRBV28 CASSPPPGAGVEKLFF
TRBJ1-5 12 TRBV25-1 CASSHLNQPQHF
TRBJ2-1 19 TRBV5-1 CASSLPGLAGHSSYNEQFF
TRBJ1-1 15 TRBV19 CASSIRGIIDTEAFF
TRBJ2-2 15 TRBV9 CASSVGGRSTGELFF
TRBJ2-5 13 TRBV9 CASSVVGQETQYF
TRBJ2-7 13 TRBV15 CATSRDSSYEQYF
TRBJ2-2 17 TRBV27 CASSSEMTIPGAGELFF
TRBJ1-1 14 TRBV2 CASSQQSPGTEAFF
TRBJ2-3 15 TRBV11-2 CASSLRGTPTDTQYF
TRBJ1-2 14 TRBV27 CASSLGAFGYGYTF
TRBJ2-1 13 TRBV10-3 CAINKQSLEEQFF
TRBJ2-7 14 TRBV5-6 CASSLQGLTYEQYF
TRBJ2-1 14 TRBV5-1 CASSSTLTGGGQFF
TRBJ2-3 17 TRBV9 CASSVQGGGMTTDTQYF
TRBJ2-7 15 TRBV27 CASTVSWTGGGEQYF
TRBJ1-6 14 TRBV5-1 CASSLAAGHSPLHF
TRBJ2-2 17 TRBV15 CATSRDLLAGASGELFF
TRBJ1-5 14 TRBV28 CASSWGRVNQPQHF
TRBJ1-5 13 TRBV6-5 CASGTRQNQPQHF